The text below deals with one T cell receptor beta chain. What it binds is not known. The data originate from a study of glioma-infiltrating T cells after dendritic cell vaccination. Study-level background: Patients received three intradermal dendritic cell vaccine injections at biweekly intervals. General study points: Survival was not directly related to TCR clonality in these patients. Complete blood and tumor specimen sets were limited to few patients.

Germline V gene data show CDR1 as MNHNY and CDR2 as SVGAGI (reference sequence). Trimming removed 5 bases at V and 3 bases at J, with 20 bases between. This CDR3 has 16 amino acids. Time point given: after dendritic cell vaccination, including at tumor progression/relapse. Isocitrate dehydrogenase mutation was absent in all glioblastoma patients. Some clones are missing from TCRdb's copy, which holds only in-frame ones; the method was immunoSEQ multiplex PCR. Of 90,000 to 140,000 clones detected, 90% appear once; the ten largest clones hold approximately 2.7%. The V gene is TRBV6-6, the J gene TRBJ2-7, with a weak D call TRBD1 (6 bases). The starting material was blood, obtained after dendritic cell vaccination. The TCR originated in a human donor with glioblastoma. CDR3 residues: CASSPQGSTLNYEQYF. CDR3 nucleotide sequence: TGTGCCAGCAGTCCACAGGGTTCGACGCTTAACTACGAGCAGTACTTC.